The sequence of this T cell receptor beta chain was determined in a study of T cell responses to AZD1222 COVID-19 vaccine. Note on this clone: Its antigen is unidentified.

Second-dose intervals near 4 or 12 weeks were combined. Study-level results: At 160-218 and 743-854, vaccine-associated CD4 TCRs were dominant, and they spanned spike. Nearly half of unique spike-specific TCRs reportedly avoided B.1.351 and B.1.1.7 mutated regions. The donors showed a predominance of white British ancestry and of females, with possible underestimation of clonal diversity.

Germline values: CDR1 DFQATT, CDR2 SNEGSKA (reference sequence). Trimming cost V 5 bases and J 15 bases; bases outside gene matches: 8. CDR3 length equals 11 residues. Measured with immunoSEQ multiplex PCR; TCRdb has only the in-frame clones, and not every one. The data contain nearly 95,000 clones, approximately 90% of them singletons. The chain uses TRBV20-1 and TRBJ2-1, with TRBD2 identical over 9 bases. The source was peripheral blood, collected 28 days after the second AZD1222 dose. This TCR derives from an adult who received the AZD1222 COVID-19 vaccine. The CDR3 DNA reads TGCAGTGCTTCCGCGGGAGGGCGGCCGTTCTTC. Encoded protein: CSASAGGRPFF.